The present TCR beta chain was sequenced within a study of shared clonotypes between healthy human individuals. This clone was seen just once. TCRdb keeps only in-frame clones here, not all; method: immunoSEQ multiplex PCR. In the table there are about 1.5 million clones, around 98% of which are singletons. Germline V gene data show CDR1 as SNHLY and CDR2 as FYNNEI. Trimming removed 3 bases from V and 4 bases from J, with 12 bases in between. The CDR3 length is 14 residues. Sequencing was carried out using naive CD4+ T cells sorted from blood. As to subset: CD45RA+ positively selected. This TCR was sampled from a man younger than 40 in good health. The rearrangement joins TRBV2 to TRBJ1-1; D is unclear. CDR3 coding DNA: TGTGCCAGCAGTGATTTCGGGTCGGGCACTGAAGCTTTCTTT. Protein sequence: CASSDFGSGTEAFF.